What follows describes a single TCR beta chain. Its antigen is unidentified. The CDR3 contains 14 residues. V was cut by 1 base and J by 5 bases, with 11 bases left in between. Germline V gene lookup returns CDR1 LNHNV and CDR2 YYDKDF (reference sequence). The sample comes from a study of OX40 agonist ivuxolimab in advanced cancers. Study-wide background: Having had anti-PD-1, anti-PD-L1 or anti-CTLA-4 therapy before was allowed, and around 44% had some.

Regarding the study as a whole: Among T cells, CD8+ cells averaged more expanded clones than CD4+ cells.

No patient had autoimmune disease or received systemic immunosuppression. Blood specimens came from baseline, cycle 4 day 1, and cycle 7 day 1. Assay used: immunoSEQ multiplex PCR; TCRdb lists only in-frame clones, some missing. This repertoire shows 55,000 to 80,000 clones, approximately 84% found once; its top ten account for 7.5% to 10%. The source is an adult with an advanced solid tumor such as melanoma, head and neck, liver or kidney cancer. J is TRBJ1-2 and V is TRBV15, with D maybe TRBD1 (5 bases). The sequences come from CD4+ or CD8+ T cells sorted from blood, collected in a trial of the OX40 agonist ivuxolimab. The CDR3 DNA reads as TGTGCCACCAGCAGAGGGGGGATTGCGTATGGCTACACCTTC. Encoded protein: CATSRGGIAYGYTF.